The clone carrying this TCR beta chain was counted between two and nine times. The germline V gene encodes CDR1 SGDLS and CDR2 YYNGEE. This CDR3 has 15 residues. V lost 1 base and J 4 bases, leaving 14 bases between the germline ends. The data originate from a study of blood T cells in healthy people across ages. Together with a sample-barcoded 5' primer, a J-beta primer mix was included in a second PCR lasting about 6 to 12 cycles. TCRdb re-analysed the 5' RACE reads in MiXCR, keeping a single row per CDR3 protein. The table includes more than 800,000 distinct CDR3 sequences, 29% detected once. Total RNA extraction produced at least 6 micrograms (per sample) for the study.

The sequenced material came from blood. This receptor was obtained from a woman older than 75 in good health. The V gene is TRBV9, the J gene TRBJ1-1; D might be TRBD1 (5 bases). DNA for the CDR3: TGTGCCAGCAGCGTACTCGGGGGGGAAGGCACTGAAGCTTTCTTT. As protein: CASSVLGGEGTEAFF.